This section outlines one T cell receptor (beta chain) sequence together with its context. This entry comes from a study of cytomegalovirus exposure and HLA in healthy donors. Primers included in the PCR were 60 Vbeta and 13 Jbeta primers. Sequencing used immunoSEQ multiplex PCR; TCRdb keeps in-frame clones, though not all of them. In the table there are some 100,000 clones, approximately 70% of which are singletons. This CDR3 is built from 15 residues. The V and J ends lost 4 bases and 1 base respectively, with 13 bases between them. CDR1 and CDR2 from the germline V gene are LGHNA and YSLEER. This chain links TRBV4-3 with TRBJ1-1; unclear D gene. The sequenced sample was PBMCs. This TCR was recovered from a woman between 18 and 29 years old in good health and CMV-seropositive. The chain's CDR3 is CASSPEVEENTEAFF. CDR3 sequence (DNA): TGCGCCAGCAGCCCCGAAGTAGAGGAGAACACTGAAGCTTTCTTT.